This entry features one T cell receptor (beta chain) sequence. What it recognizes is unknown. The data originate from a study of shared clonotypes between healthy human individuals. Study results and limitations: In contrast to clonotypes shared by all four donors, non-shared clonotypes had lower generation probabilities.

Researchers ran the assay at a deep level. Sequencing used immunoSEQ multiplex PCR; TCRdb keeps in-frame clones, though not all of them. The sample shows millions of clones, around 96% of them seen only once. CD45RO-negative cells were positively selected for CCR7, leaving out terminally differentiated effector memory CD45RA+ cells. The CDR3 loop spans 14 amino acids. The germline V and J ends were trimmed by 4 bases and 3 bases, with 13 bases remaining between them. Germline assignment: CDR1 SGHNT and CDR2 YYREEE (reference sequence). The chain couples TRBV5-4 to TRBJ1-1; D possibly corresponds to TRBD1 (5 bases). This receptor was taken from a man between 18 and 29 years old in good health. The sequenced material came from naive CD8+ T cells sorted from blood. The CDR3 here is CASSPRLGDTEAFF. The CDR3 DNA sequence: TGTGCCAGCAGCCCACGGTTGGGGGACACTGAAGCTTTCTTT.